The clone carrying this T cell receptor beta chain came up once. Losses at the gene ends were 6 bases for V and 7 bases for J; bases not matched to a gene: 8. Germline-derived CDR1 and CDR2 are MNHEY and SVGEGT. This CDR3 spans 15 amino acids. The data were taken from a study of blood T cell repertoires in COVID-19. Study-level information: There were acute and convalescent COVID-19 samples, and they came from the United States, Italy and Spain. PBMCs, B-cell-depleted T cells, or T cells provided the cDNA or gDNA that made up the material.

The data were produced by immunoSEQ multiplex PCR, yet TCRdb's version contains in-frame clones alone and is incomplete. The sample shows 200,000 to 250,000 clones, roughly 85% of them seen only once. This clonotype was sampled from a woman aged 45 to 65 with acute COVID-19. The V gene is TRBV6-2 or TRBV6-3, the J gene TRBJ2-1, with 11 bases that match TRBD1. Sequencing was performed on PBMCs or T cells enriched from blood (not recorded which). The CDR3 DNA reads TGTGCCAGCAGCTGGGGCGGGACAGGGGGTAATGAGCAGTTCTTC. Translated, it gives CASSWGGTGGNEQFF.